This TCR beta chain was captured by sequencing in a study of radiation and T cells in renal cell carcinoma. The overall study: Nephrectomy followed 15 Gy stereotactic body radiation by 4 weeks.

General study results and limits: In blood, top tumor clones expanded by 2 weeks, shrinking by 4.

Germline V gene data show CDR1 as LGHNA and CDR2 as YSLEER. The ends lost 1 base at V and 1 base at J; junction bases unmatched: 0. CDR3 length: 15 residues. The time point here: baseline pretreatment blood. Treatment described: 15 Gy SBRT to primary tumor, nephrectomy 4 weeks later. This table comes from immunoSEQ multiplex PCR, and its TCRdb copy is limited to in-frame clones, with some not included. The sample yields around 140,000 clones, approximately 90% seen once. About this clone itself: The antigen remains unidentified.

This specimen was blood, taken from a patient whose treatment included radiotherapy and nephrectomy. The chain combines TRBV4-3 with TRBJ2-7, with TRBD2 matching 11 bases. The clonotype comes from a woman aged 70-85 years with renal cell carcinoma. CDR3 region: CASSQASGGSYEQYF. For the CDR3, the DNA is TGCGCCAGCAGCCAAGCTAGCGGGGGGTCCTACGAGCAGTACTTC.